This TCR beta chain was sequenced in a study of blood T cell repertoires in COVID-19 (dated by TCRdb to 2019 to 2021). Broadly, across the study: The collaborator samples originated in the United States, Italy and Spain and spanned the acute and convalescent phases of COVID-19. The prospective study material was composed of cDNA or gDNA derived from T cells, B-cell-depleted T cells, or PBMCs. The dataset comprised deeply sampled blood TCRbeta repertoires from subjects exposed to, actively infected with, or recovered from COVID-19. The repertoires were made available in a free public database intended to serve as a resource for research on the immune response to SARS-CoV-2. Samples came from the ongoing ImmuneRACE study (first 160 participants) plus 1,254 subjects from 6 global collaborators. The sample metadata nearly always contained a de-identified subject ID, COVID-19 status, age in years and sex. Where available, HLA class I and class II types were taken from metadata supplied by the sample provider and were not determined by assay-based typing.

The full study reports these points: How much clinical and demographic metadata was included differed by source and by participant, and the metadata was provided uncurated.

Each collaborating institution followed its own protocols to collect whole blood in K2EDTA tubes. For TCRbeta analysis, collaborator samples were shipped as frozen whole blood, as isolated PBMCs, or as DNA extracted from either sample type. On this clone itself: Its antigen specificity is not known. Per-base qualities were not stored, and no clone one base away is much larger.

TCRbeta CDR3 regions were amplified from genomic DNA by means of the immunoSEQ Assay, a bias-controlled multiplex PCR. The paper's processing steps were these. The number of nucleated cells in each sample was estimated from the amplification of reference gene primers within the assay. Sequence reads were collapsed and filtered to measure the absolute abundance of every unique TCRbeta CDR3 rearrangement. For each sample, productive Simpson clonality was calculated as the square root of Simpson's diversity index across productive rearrangements. TCRdb obtained this table from immuneACCESS and retained in-frame rearrangements with V and J assigned. These tables miss some clones; where compared with another copy, unresolved V genes account for less than half of the shortfall, and the remainder is unexplained. Clone size and V and J calls were adopted from that table, with D and trimming inferred from the DNA. This sample gives some 150,000 clones in total; 80% to 90% of them show up just once. The ten largest clones add up to around 16% of the sample.

From a lookup of the germline V gene (reference sequence), CDR1 and CDR2 are PRHDT and FYEKMQ. V and J lose 5 bases and 3 bases, and a span of 13 bases separates them. From the cysteine through the phenylalanine, the CDR3 covers 15 amino acids. The kept DNA is CDR3 alone, 45 bases in frame from the first base. This receptor was taken from a woman aged 40 to 50 with acute or convalescent COVID-19. Sequenced: peripheral blood. This sequence uses TRBV13 and TRBJ2-2; a tentative D call is TRBD1 (5 bases match). The DNA reads TGTGCCAGCAGCCCCGCCCGACAGTACACCGGGGAGCTGTTTTTT. It translates to CASSPARQYTGELFF.